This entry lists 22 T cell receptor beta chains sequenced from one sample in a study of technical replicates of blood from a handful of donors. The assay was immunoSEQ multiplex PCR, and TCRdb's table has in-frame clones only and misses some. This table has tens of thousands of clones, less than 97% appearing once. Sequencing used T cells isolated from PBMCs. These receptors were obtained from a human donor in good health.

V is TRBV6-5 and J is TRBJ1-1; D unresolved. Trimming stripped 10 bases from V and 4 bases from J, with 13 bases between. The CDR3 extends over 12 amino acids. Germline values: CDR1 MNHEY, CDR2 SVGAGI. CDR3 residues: CATWEYGTEAFF. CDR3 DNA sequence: TGTGCCACCTGGGAGTACGGCACTGAAGCTTTCTTT.

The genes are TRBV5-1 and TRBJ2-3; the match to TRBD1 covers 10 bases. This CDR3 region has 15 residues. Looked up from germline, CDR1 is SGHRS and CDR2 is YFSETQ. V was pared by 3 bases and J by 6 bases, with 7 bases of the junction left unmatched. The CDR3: CASSSGTGVIDTQYF. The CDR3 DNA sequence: TGCGCCAGCAGCTCCGGGACAGGGGTTATCGATACGCAGTATTTT.

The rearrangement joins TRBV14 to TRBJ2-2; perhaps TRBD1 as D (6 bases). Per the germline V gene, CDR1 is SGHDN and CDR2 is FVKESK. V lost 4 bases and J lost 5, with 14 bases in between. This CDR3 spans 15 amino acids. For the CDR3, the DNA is TGTGCCAGCAGCCCAATGCGACAGGCAACCGGGGAGCTGTTTTTT. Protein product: CASSPMRQATGELFF.

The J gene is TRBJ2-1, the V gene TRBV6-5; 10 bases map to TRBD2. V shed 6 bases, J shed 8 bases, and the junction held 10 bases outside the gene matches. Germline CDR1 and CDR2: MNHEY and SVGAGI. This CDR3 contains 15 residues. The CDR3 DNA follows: TGTGCCAGCAGAACCCAGCGGGAGGGCCGCGATGAGCAGTTCTTC. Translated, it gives CASRTQREGRDEQFF.

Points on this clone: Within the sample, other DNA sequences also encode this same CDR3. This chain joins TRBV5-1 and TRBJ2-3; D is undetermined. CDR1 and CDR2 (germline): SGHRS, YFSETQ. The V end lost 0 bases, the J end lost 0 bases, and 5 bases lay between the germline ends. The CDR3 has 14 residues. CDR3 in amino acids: CASSLASSTDTQYF. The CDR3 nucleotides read TGCGCCAGCAGCTTGGCCAGTAGCACAGATACGCAGTATTTT.

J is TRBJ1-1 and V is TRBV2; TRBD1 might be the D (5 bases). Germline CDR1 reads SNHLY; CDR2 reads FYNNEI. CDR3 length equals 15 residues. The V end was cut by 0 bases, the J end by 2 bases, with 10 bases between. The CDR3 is CASSEAAGYNTEAFF. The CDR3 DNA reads TGTGCCAGCAGTGAAGCGGCAGGGTATAACACTGAAGCTTTCTTT.

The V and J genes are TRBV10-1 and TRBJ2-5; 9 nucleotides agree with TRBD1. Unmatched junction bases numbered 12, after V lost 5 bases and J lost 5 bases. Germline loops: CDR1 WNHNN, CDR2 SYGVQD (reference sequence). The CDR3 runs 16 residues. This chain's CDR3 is CASSWPGTGREETQYF. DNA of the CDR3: TGCGCCAGCAGTTGGCCCGGGACAGGGAGAGAGGAGACCCAGTACTTC.

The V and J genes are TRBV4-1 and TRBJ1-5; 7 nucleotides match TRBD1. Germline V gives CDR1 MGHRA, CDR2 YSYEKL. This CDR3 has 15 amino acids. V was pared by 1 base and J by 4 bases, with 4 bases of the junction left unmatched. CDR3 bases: TGCGCCAGCAGCCAAGCGGACAGGATGAATCAGCCCCAGCATTTT. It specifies CASSQADRMNQPQHF.

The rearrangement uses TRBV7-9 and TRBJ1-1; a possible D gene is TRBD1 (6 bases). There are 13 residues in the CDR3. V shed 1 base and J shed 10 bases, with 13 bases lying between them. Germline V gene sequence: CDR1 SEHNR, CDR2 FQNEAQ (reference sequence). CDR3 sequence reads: CASSLGGQSGAFF. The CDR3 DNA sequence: TGTGCCAGCAGCTTAGGAGGACAGTCCGGAGCTTTCTTT.

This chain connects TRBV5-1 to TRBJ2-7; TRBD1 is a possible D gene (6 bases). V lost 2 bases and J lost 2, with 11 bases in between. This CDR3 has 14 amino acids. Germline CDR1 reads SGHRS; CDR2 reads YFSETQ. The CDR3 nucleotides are TGCGCCAGCAGCTTTGCAGGGGCCCCCTACGAGCAGTACTTC. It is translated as CASSFAGAPYEQYF.

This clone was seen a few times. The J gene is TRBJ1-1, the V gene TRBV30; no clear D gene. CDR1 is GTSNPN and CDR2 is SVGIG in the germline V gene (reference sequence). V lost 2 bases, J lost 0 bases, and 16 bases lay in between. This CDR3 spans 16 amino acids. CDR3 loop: CAWSPRSGLLNTEAFF. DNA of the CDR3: TGTGCCTGGAGTCCCCGTTCAGGCCTTCTGAACACTGAAGCTTTCTTT.

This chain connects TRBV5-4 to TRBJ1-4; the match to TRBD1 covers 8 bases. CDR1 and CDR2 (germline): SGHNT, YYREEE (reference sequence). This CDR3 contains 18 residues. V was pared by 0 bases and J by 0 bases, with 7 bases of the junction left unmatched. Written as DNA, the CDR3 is TGTGCCAGCAGCTTGGGACCCGGGACAGGAGCAACTAATGAAAAACTGTTTTTT. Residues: CASSLGPGTGATNEKLFF.

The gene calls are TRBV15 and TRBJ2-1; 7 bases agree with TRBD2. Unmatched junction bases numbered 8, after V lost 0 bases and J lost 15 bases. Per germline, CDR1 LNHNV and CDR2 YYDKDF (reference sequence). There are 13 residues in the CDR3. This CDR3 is CATSRDAAGVRFF. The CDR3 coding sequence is TGTGCCACCAGCAGAGATGCTGCGGGGGTGAGGTTCTTC.

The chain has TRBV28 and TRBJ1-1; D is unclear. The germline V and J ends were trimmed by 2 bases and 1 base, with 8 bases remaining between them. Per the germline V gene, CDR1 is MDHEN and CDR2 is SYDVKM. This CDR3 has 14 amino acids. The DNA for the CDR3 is TGTGCCAGCAGTTTAAGAACTCGGAACACTGAAGCTTTCTTT. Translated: CASSLRTRNTEAFF.

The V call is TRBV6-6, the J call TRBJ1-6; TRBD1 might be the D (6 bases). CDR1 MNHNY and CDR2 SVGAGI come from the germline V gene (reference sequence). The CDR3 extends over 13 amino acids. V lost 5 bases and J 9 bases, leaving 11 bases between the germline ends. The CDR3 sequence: CASSQQGSSPLHF. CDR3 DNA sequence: TGTGCCAGCAGTCAACAGGGTTCTTCACCCCTCCACTTT.

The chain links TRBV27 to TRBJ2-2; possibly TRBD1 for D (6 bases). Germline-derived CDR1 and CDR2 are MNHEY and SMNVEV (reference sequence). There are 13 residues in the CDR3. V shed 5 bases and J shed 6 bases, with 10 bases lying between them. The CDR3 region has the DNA TGTGCCAGCAGTCCCGGGACATCCGGGGAGCTGTTTTTT. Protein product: CASSPGTSGELFF.

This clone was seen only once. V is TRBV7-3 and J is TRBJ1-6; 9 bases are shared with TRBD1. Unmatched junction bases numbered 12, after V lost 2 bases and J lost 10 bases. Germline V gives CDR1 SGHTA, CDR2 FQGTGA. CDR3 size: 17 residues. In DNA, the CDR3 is TGTGCCAGCAGCTTATTCCCACAGGGGGCGCGATCCTCACCCCTCCACTTT. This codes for CASSLFPQGARSSPLHF.

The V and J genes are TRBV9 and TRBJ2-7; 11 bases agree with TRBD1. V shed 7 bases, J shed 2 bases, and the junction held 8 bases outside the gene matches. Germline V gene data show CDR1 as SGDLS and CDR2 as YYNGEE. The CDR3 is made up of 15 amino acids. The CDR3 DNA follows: TGTGCCAGCGGACAGGGGGCGTCCAACCCCTACGAGCAGTACTTC. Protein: CASGQGASNPYEQYF.

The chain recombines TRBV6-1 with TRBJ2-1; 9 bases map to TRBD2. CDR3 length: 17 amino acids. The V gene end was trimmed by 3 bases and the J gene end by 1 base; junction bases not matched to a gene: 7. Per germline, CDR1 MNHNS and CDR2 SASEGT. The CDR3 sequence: CASSDWSSGGSYNEQFF. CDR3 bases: TGTGCCAGCAGTGATTGGAGTAGCGGGGGTTCCTACAATGAGCAGTTCTTC.

This chain's CDR3 is CASSRTGGSYEQYF. Written as DNA, the CDR3 is TGTGCCAGCAGCCGTACAGGGGGATCCTACGAGCAGTACTTC. The V call is TRBV5-4, the J call TRBJ2-7; the match to TRBD1 covers 8 bases. Trimming removed 4 bases from V and 1 base from J; junction bases left unmatched: 4. This CDR3 comprises 14 residues. Germline V lookup: CDR1 SGHNT, CDR2 YYREEE (reference sequence).

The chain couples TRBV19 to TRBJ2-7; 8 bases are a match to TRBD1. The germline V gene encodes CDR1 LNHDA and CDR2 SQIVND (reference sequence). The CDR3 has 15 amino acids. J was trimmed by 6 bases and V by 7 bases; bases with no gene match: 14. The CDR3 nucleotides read TGTGCCAGTAAGACGACGAGACAGGGGTTAGGCGAGCAGTACTTC. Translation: CASKTTRQGLGEQYF.

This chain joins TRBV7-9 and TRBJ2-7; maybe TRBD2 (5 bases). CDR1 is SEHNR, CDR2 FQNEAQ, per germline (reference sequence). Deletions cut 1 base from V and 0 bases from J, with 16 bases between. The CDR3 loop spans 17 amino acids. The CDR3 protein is CASSLEVLGGSSYEQYF. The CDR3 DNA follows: TGTGCCAGCAGCTTAGAAGTCCTGGGCGGGTCCTCCTACGAGCAGTACTTC.